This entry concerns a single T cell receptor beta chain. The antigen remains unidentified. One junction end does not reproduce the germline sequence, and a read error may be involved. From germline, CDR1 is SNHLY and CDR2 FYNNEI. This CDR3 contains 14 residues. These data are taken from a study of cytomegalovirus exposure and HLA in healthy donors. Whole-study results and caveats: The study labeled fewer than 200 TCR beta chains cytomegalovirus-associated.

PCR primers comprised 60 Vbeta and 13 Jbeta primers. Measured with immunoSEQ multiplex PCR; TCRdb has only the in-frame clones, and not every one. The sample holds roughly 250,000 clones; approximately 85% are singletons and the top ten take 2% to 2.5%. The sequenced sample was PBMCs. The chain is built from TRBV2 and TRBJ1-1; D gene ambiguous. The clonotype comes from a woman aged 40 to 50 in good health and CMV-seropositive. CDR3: CASREATVNTEAFF. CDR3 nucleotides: TGTGCCAGCAGGGAAGCTACAGTGAACACTGAAGCTTTCTTT.